The following is a T cell receptor (beta chain) sequence with its context. Its antigen is unidentified. This CDR3 has 16 residues. The junction had 7 bases not matched to a gene; V was cut back by 4 bases and J by 2 bases. Germline values: CDR1 SGHTS, CDR2 YDEGEE. Some clones are missing from TCRdb's copy, which holds only in-frame ones; the method was immunoSEQ multiplex PCR. The data hold 6,000 to 6,500 clones, with 60% to 75% observed a single time. The data belong to a study of CD8 T cell repertoires and HIV-1 epitope variants. Overall study context: Each of Twenty-five Gag and Nef epitope peptides stimulated a separate culture. Controls included no peptide, Ebola AY9 epitope, and a CMV, EBV, flu pool. Epitopes were three Gag families plus Nef HW9 and YT9. Separate from the cultures, 1M uncultured T cells served as baseline.

The source of this sequence is a male donor with HIV. This chain links TRBV5-8 with TRBJ2-3; 10 bases line up with TRBD2. Sequences were obtained from cultured CD8+ T cells derived from PBMCs. The CDR3 spells CASSPTSGVATDTQYF. The DNA for the CDR3 is TGTGCCAGCAGCCCTACTAGCGGGGTCGCCACAGATACGCAGTATTTT.